This TCR beta chain was captured in a study of blood T cell repertoires in COVID-19. The protocol was immunoSEQ multiplex PCR, while the TCRdb copy is restricted to in-frame clones and leaves out a portion. The data contain about 190,000 clones, about 85% of them singletons. This CDR3 is 16 amino acids long. Losses at the gene ends were 7 bases for V and 2 bases for J; bases not matched to a gene: 8. CDR1 and CDR2 (germline): SNHLY, FYNNEI. The rearrangement links TRBV2 to TRBJ2-1, with TRBD1 matching 10 bases. The receptor comes from a man aged 25 to 40 with acute or convalescent COVID-19. The sequenced sample was peripheral blood. The CDR3 here is CASIARQGAPYNEQFF. The DNA for the CDR3 is TGTGCCAGCATCGCCCGACAGGGGGCCCCCTACAATGAGCAGTTCTTC.